The clone carrying this T cell receptor beta chain was recorded once. Profiled with immunoSEQ multiplex PCR; TCRdb holds only in-frame clones, not every one. The sample carries roughly 350,000 clones, around 89% recorded once. This entry comes from a study of blood T cell repertoires in COVID-19. After removal of 0 bases from V and 7 bases from J, the junction contained 2 bases not matched to a gene. The length of the CDR3 is 13 residues. CDR1 is LGHDT, CDR2 YNNKEL, per germline (reference sequence). This receptor was obtained from a woman in her fifties or sixties with active or convalescent COVID-19. The sequencing sample was made of peripheral blood. The chain links TRBV3-1 (or the pseudogene TRBV3-2) to TRBJ1-1, with 7 bases identical to TRBD1. CDR3 DNA: TGTGCCAGCAGCCAAGATCCAGGGGGTGAAGCTTTCTTT. Its translation is CASSQDPGGEAFF.